This T cell receptor (beta chain) is drawn from a study of blood T cells in healthy people across ages. A second PCR of about 7 to 12 cycles used a sample-barcoded 5' primer and a J-beta primer mix. TCRdb fed the 5' RACE reads into MiXCR, producing one record per CDR3 protein. In the table there are 350,000 to 450,000 distinct CDR3 sequences, about 49% of which are singletons. The CDR3 spans 15 residues. Trimming removed 4 bases from V and 3 bases from J, with 14 bases in between. CDR1 SGHDN and CDR2 FVKESK come from the germline V gene. Sequencing used blood. The TCR comes from a man in his 60s in good health. V and J are TRBV14 and TRBJ2-3; D gene unclear. The CDR3 protein is CASSLTRTRTDTQYF. Written as DNA, the CDR3 is TGTGCCAGCAGCCTGACGAGGACGCGGACAGATACGCAGTATTTT.